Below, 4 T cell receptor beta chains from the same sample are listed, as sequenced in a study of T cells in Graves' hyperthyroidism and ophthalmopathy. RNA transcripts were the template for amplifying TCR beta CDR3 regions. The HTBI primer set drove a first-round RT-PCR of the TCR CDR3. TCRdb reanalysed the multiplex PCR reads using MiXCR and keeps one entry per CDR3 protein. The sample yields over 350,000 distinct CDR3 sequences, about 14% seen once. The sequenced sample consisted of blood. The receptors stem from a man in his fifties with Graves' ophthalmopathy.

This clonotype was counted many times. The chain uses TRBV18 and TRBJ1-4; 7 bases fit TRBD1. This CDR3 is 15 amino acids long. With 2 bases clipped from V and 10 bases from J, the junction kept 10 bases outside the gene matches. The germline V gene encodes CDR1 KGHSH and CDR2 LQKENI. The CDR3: CASSPLRTGDGKLFF. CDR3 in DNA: TGTGCCAGCTCACCATTGAGAACAGGGGATGGAAAACTGTTTTTT.

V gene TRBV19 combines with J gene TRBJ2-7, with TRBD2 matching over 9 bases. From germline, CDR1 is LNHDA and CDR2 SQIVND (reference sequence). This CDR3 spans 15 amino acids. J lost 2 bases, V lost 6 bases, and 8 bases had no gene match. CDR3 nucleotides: TGTGCCAGTAGGGGGGAGACTAGCGGAACCTACGAGCAGTACTTC. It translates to CASRGETSGTYEQYF.

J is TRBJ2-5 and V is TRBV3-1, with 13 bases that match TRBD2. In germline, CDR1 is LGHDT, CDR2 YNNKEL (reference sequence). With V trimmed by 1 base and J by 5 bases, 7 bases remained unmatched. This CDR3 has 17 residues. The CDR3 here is CASSQGLAGGPLETQYF. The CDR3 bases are TGTGCCAGCAGCCAAGGACTAGCGGGAGGCCCGTTGGAGACCCAGTACTTC.

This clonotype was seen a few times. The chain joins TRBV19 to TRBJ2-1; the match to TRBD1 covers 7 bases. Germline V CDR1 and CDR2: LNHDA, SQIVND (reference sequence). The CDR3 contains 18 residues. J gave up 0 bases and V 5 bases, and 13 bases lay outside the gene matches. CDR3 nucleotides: TGTGCCAGTAGTCCAAGGCCCGACAGGGTTCTCTCCTACAATGAGCAGTTCTTC. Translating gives CASSPRPDRVLSYNEQFF.